A selection of T cell receptor beta chains follows, all from one sample in a study of type 1 regulatory T cells. Using its own MiXCR run on the reads, TCRdb lists one record per CDR3 protein. The sample contains some 71,000 distinct CDR3 sequences, less than 25% of which appear only once. These receptors' antigens are unknown. The material sequenced was cultured type 1 regulatory T (Tr1) cells, either the whole culture or a sorted fraction (not recorded which). The source is a human donor in good health. Each CDR3 is given without its conserved first and last residue. The order of the fields is V gene, J gene, clone size, CDR3 protein. Clone size is given for some rows only: seen once, a few or many times, or a class if the clone is expanded.

>TRBV11-2|TRBJ2-1|NA
ASSLDLNNEQF
>TRBV6-5|TRBJ2-7|once
ASSLASEQY
>TRBV7-2|TRBJ2-3|few
ASSLAGGTDTQY
>TRBV20-1|TRBJ2-7|NA
SAPGQGTEEQY
>TRBV3-1|TRBJ1-1|once
ASSQDPGQGAF
>TRBV12-3/TRBV12-4|TRBJ2-2|many
ASSLMGTVQNTGELF
>TRBV7-2|TRBJ2-7|NA
ASSNSGRSYEQY
>TRBV10-3|TRBJ2-3|NA
AISESGTGSTDTQY
>TRBV29-1|TRBJ1-3|few
SVESSGNTIY
>TRBV7-7|TRBJ2-2|few
ASSGTSGTGELF
>TRBV5-1|TRBJ1-1|few
ASSFDDHTEAF
>TRBV20-1|TRBJ2-2|NA
SARGPSGSTGELF
>TRBV7-2|TRBJ1-4|NA
ASSKDRVNEKLF
>TRBV20-1|TRBJ2-3|NA
SAIRATDTQY
>TRBV7-2|TRBJ2-1|many
ASSLVGGNEQF
>TRBV30|TRBJ1-1|NA
AWGGVTEAF
>TRBV20-1|TRBJ2-7|few
SAGWTGRPYEQY
>TRBV4-2|TRBJ2-1|few
ASSQEVLRGEQF
>TRBV7-2|TRBJ1-5|NA
ASSLSWVQPQH
>TRBV18|TRBJ1-6|NA
ASSPNPGLEFNSPLH
>TRBV12-3/TRBV12-4|TRBJ2-7|many
ASSRETGTEQY
>TRBV20-1|TRBJ1-5|NA
SASLTGGPQH
>TRBV7-2|TRBJ2-7|few
ASSLVASGRTYEQY
>TRBV5-1|TRBJ2-1|NA
ASRDINEQF
>TRBV28|TRBJ2-7|few
ASSAQGNPYEQY
>TRBV7-8|TRBJ2-7|NA
ASGPGSGTPYEQY
>TRBV7-9|TRBJ1-5|medium-sized
ASSLEGVQPQH
>TRBV5-1|TRBJ2-5|few
ASSPTNFQETQY
>TRBV6-2/TRBV6-3|TRBJ2-1|NA
ASSYSMASGNGEQF
>TRBV29-1|TRBJ2-7|NA
SADRGNEQY
>TRBV29-1|TRBJ2-5|NA
SAKDSQETQY
>TRBV27|TRBJ1-6|NA
ASSLFRFGSSYNSPLH
>TRBV12-3/TRBV12-4|TRBJ1-2|many
ASSLGTNYGYT
>TRBV9|TRBJ1-3|many
ASSVRDRGNTIY
>TRBV9|TRBJ2-2|NA
ASSVSGEVNTGELF
>TRBV10-3|TRBJ1-5|many
AISGQRNQPQH
>TRBV5-6|TRBJ1-2|NA
ASSLIGAGSYGYT
>TRBV7-3|TRBJ2-2|NA
ASSLLGDGELF
>TRBV18|TRBJ2-7|few
ASRPAGGAEQY
>TRBV12-3/TRBV12-4|TRBJ1-4|NA
ASSGNGQVSEKLF
>TRBV27|TRBJ2-1|few
ASSGAGGHNEQF
>TRBV7-2|TRBJ2-2|few
ASSSVAGQRTGELF
>TRBV5-1|TRBJ2-3|few
ASSPGVTDTQY
>TRBV28|TRBJ1-6|few
ASSSGVSPLH
>TRBV11-2|TRBJ2-3|few
ASSPVSGRGTDTQY
>TRBV10-3|TRBJ2-5|few
AISEAGVQETQY
>TRBV18|TRBJ1-4|NA
ASSPPRTSSAKLF
>TRBV30|TRBJ2-1|few
AWSVGRGGSSTSYNEQF
>TRBV5-4|TRBJ2-3|NA
ASSLFGGHTDTQY
>TRBV7-2|TRBJ2-3|NA
ASRQTGVTQY
>TRBV9|TRBJ1-1|many
ASSAGQGMFTEAF
>TRBV28|TRBJ1-1|few
ASFGGAENTEAF